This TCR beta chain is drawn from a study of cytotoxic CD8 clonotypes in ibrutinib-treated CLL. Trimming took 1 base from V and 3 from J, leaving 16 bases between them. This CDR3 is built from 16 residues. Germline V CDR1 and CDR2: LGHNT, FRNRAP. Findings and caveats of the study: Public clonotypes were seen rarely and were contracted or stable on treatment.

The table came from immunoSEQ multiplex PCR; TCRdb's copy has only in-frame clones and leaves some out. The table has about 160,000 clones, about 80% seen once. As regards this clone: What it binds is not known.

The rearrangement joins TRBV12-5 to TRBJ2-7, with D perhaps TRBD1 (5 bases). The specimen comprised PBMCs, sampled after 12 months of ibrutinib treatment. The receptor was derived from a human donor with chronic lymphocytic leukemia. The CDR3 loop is CASGLDDRQPNYEQYF. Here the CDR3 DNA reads TGTGCTAGTGGTTTGGACGACCGACAGCCTAACTACGAGCAGTACTTC.